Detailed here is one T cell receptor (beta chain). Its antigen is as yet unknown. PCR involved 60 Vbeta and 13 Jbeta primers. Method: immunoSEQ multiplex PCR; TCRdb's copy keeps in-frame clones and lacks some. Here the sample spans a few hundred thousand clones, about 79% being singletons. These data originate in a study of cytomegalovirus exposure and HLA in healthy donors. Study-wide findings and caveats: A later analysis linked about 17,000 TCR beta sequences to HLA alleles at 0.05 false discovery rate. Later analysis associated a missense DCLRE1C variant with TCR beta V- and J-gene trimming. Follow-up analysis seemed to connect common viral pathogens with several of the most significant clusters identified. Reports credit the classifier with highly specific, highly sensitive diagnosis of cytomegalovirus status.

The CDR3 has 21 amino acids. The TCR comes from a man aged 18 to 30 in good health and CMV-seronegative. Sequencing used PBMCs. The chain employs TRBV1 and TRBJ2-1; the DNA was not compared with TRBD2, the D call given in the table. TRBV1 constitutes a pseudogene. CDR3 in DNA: TGCACCAGCAGCCAAGGGACTAGCGGGCTTAAGGGGCTAAGCTCCTACAATGAGCAGTTCTTC. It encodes CTSSQGTSGLKGLSSYNEQFF.